Presented here are 22 T cell receptor beta chains from one specimen sequenced in a study of CD8+CD57+ T cells in acquired aplastic anemia. Genomic DNA was employed as the template in profiling TCR beta VDJ and CDR3. TCRdb used MiXCR to reprocess the reads, holding one entry per CDR3 protein. This sample has about 81,000 distinct CDR3 sequences, with around 44% found just once. Input material: sorted CD4+, CD8+, or CD8+CD57+ T cells (not recorded which) from PBMCs. The receptors originated from a human donor in good health, serving as a control.

This clonotype was counted ten times or more. The J gene is TRBJ1-2, the V gene TRBV7-9; 8 positions match TRBD1. The CDR3 is 16 residues long. V dropped 0 bases and J dropped 0; count of bases not matched to a gene: 3. Germline CDR1 is SEHNR and CDR2 is FQNEAQ (reference sequence). The DNA for the CDR3 is TGTGCCAGCAGCTTAGCGGGACAGGACGCTAACTATGGCTACACCTTC. This sequence encodes CASSLAGQDANYGYTF.

This clonotype was seen at least ten times. V usage is TRBV2 and J usage is TRBJ2-7; D unclear. The germline V gene encodes CDR1 SNHLY and CDR2 FYNNEI. V was shortened by 6 bases and J by 6 bases, with 21 bases between the two germline ends. The CDR3 contains 15 residues. The CDR3 DNA follows: TGTGCCAGCAGCGAGGACGGCCCTTCGAGAGCCGAGCAGTACTTC. Translation: CASSEDGPSRAEQYF. The whole variable domain, filled in from reference TRBV2 and TRBJ2-7, reads EPEVTQTPSHQVTQMGQEVILRCVPISNHLYFYWYRQILGQKVEFLVSFYNNEISEKSEIFDDQFSVERPDGSNFTLKIRSTKLEDSAMYFCASSEDGPSRAEQYFGPGTRLTVT.

At least ten counts were recorded for this clonotype. The genes are TRBV27 and TRBJ1-2; TRBD1 might be the D (5 bases). There are 13 residues in the CDR3. Trimming left V 0 bases short and J 6 bases short, with 8 bases between. Germline CDR1 MNHEY, CDR2 SMNVEV (reference sequence). CDR3 loop: CASSLSGRHGYTF. The CDR3 region has the DNA TGTGCCAGCAGTTTATCGGGACGCCATGGCTACACCTTC.

The sample holds a few counts of this clonotype. This CDR3 is CASIGTHYEQYF. The CDR3 nucleotides read TGTGCCAGCATCGGGACACACTACGAGCAGTACTTC. The J gene is TRBJ2-7, the V gene TRBV2, with D possibly matching TRBD1 (6 bases). Per germline, CDR1 SNHLY and CDR2 FYNNEI. V shed 7 bases and J shed 3 bases, with 10 bases lying between them. The CDR3 has 12 residues. Full variable domain (rest looked up from reference TRBV2 and TRBJ2-7): EPEVTQTPSHQVTQMGQEVILRCVPISNHLYFYWYRQILGQKVEFLVSFYNNEISEKSEIFDDQFSVERPDGSNFTLKIRSTKLEDSAMYFCASIGTHYEQYFGPGTRLTVT.

This chain links TRBV24-1 with TRBJ1-2; 7 positions agree with TRBD1. From germline, CDR1 is KGHDR and CDR2 SFDVKD. The CDR3 length is 14 residues. J gave up 8 bases and V 3 bases, and 8 bases lay outside the gene matches. The DNA for the CDR3 is TGTGCCACCAGTGATGCCGGAGGGGGCCAGGGCTACACCTTC. It yields the protein CATSDAGGGQGYTF.

This chain uses TRBV29-1 with TRBJ2-1; 8 bases agree with TRBD1. The V and J ends lost 5 bases and 4 bases, in that order; junction bases with no gene match: 4. The germline gives CDR1 SQVTM, CDR2 ANQGSEA. The CDR3 is 13 residues long. Written as DNA, the CDR3 is TGCAGCGTTCAGAGGGACAGGTACAATGAGCAGTTCTTC. Protein product: CSVQRDRYNEQFF.

This chain joins TRBV29-1 and TRBJ2-5, with 12 bases aligning to TRBD1. Germline assignment: CDR1 SQVTM and CDR2 ANQGSEA. The CDR3 extends over 15 amino acids. J gave up 5 bases and V 2 bases, and 6 bases lay outside the gene matches. The CDR3 loop reads CSVEPGQGAWETQYF. CDR3 in DNA: TGCAGCGTTGAACCGGGACAGGGGGCATGGGAGACCCAGTACTTC. Full variable domain (remainder filled in from reference TRBV29-1 and TRBJ2-5): SAVISQKPSRDICQRGTSLTIQCQVDSQVTMMFWYRQQPGQSLTLIATANQGSEATYESGFVIDKFPISRPNLTFSTLTVSNMSPEDSSIYLCSVEPGQGAWETQYFGPGTRLLVL.

Many counts were recorded for this clonotype. CDR3 amino acids: CASSAWTGGGYTF. The CDR3, as DNA: TGTGCCAGCAGCGCTTGGACGGGGGGTGGCTACACCTTC. The chain is built from TRBV7-9 and TRBJ1-2; tentatively, D is TRBD1 (5 bases). CDR3 length equals 13 residues. V lost 5 bases, J lost 7 bases, and 14 bases lay in between. Germline CDR1 is SEHNR and CDR2 is FQNEAQ (reference sequence).

At least ten counts were recorded for this clonotype. This rearrangement joins TRBV6-1 to TRBJ2-7; D possibly corresponds to TRBD1 (6 bases). V lost 9 bases to trimming and J lost 1 base, with 7 bases between them. The germline CDR1 and CDR2 sequences are MNHNS and SASEGT. The CDR3 loop spans 11 amino acids. The CDR3 sequence: CASGQSYEQYF. CDR3 nucleotide sequence: TGTGCCAGTGGACAGTCCTACGAGCAGTACTTC.

V usage is TRBV29-1 and J usage is TRBJ2-5, with 9 positions matching TRBD2. There are 14 residues in the CDR3. CDR1 is SQVTM and CDR2 is ANQGSEA in the germline V gene. Germline trimming cut 7 bases from V and 6 bases from J; bases unmatched to any gene: 12. CDR3 coding DNA: TGCAGCGCCGGGGTCCTAGCGGGACTCAAGACCCAGTACTTC. Translation: CSAGVLAGLKTQYF.

The genes are TRBV24-1 and TRBJ1-5; 10 bases align to TRBD1. With 7 bases clipped from V and 2 bases from J, the junction kept 7 bases outside the gene matches. Germline lookup yields CDR1 KGHDR and CDR2 SFDVKD. CDR3 length: 16 residues. The CDR3 DNA follows: TGTGCCACCAGCGGTGGGACAGGGGAGGGCAATCAGCCCCAGCATTTT. Translated, it gives CATSGGTGEGNQPQHF.

As concerns this clonotype: This may be a read error: a much more frequent sequence differs by one nucleotide. The chain has TRBV7-8 and TRBJ1-4; possibly TRBD1 for D (6 bases). CDR3 size: 16 residues. Per germline, CDR1 SGHVS and CDR2 FQNEAQ. The CDR3 DNA follows: TGTGCCAGCAGCCCCTCGACAGGATCAACTAATGAAGAACTGTTTTTT. Translating it yields CASSPSTGSTNEELFF.

This clonotype was detected only a few times. A much more abundant neighbour one base away suggests this may be a read error. The chain is built from TRBV4-3 and TRBJ2-7; 9 bases fit TRBD2. Germline lookup yields CDR1 LGHNA and CDR2 YSLEER. The CDR3 consists of 16 residues. For the CDR3, the DNA is TGCGCCAGCGGCCAAGATGATGCGGGAGGGCCAAACGAGCAGTACTTC. Protein: CASGQDDAGGPNEQYF.

With regard to this clonotype: Germline and junction disagree at one end, which may indicate a read error. This chain connects TRBV25-1 to TRBJ2-2, with unresolved D. The CDR3 contains 14 residues. Germline V CDR1 and CDR2: MGHDK, SYGVNS. The CDR3, as DNA: TGTGCCTGCAGTGAATCTTGGACCATCGGGGAGCTGTTTTTT. Its protein product is CACSESWTIGELFF.

A note on this clonotype: The junction departs from germline at one end; a sequencing error may be responsible. The V gene is TRBV10-2, the J gene TRBJ2-7, with a tentative D call TRBD1 (6 bases). CDR1 and CDR2 (germline): WSHSY, SAAADI. The CDR3 totals 18 residues. CDR3 nucleotides: TGTGCCAGCAGTAATACGCTACGAGGGCAGGGGCACTCCTACGAGCAGTACTTC. Encoded protein: CASSNTLRGQGHSYEQYF.

Ten or more counts support this clonotype. V gene TRBV19 combines with J gene TRBJ2-7, with a possible D match to TRBD1 (6 bases). Germline lookup yields CDR1 LNHDA and CDR2 SQIVND (reference sequence). Trimming left V 6 bases short and J 9 bases short, with 12 bases between. The CDR3 has 11 residues. CDR3 nucleotide sequence: TGTGCCAGTAGGAACCAGGGGTTGCAGTACTTC. Protein sequence: CASRNQGLQYF.

At least ten counts were recorded for this clonotype. This sequence joins TRBV10-2 and TRBJ1-2; 9 bases agree with TRBD1. Per germline, CDR1 WSHSY and CDR2 SAAADI. V lost 0 bases and J lost 7; bases outside the gene matches: 6. The CDR3 is 15 residues long. CDR3 in DNA: TGCGCCAGCAGTGAGTCGAGAAGGGACAGGGTTGGCTACACCTTC. Its translation: CASSESRRDRVGYTF.

This clonotype was found a few times. The chain has TRBV5-1 and TRBJ1-1, with a tentative D call TRBD1 (5 bases). The ends were cut back, 0 bases at V and 0 bases at J, with 24 bases in the middle. The CDR3 runs 20 residues. Per germline, CDR1 SGHRS and CDR2 YFSETQ. CDR3: CASSLAKFQGDRHMNTEAFF. The CDR3 nucleotides are TGCGCCAGCAGCTTGGCCAAGTTTCAGGGTGACAGACACATGAACACTGAAGCTTTCTTT.

DNA of the CDR3: TGTGCCAGTAGTCTCTGGACAGGGGCGAAGGAGACCCAGTACTTC. Protein sequence: CASSLWTGAKETQYF. V and J are TRBV19 and TRBJ2-5, with 9 bases that match TRBD1. The ends lost 5 bases at V and 5 bases at J; junction bases unmatched: 9. The CDR3 is 15 residues long. Germline lookup yields CDR1 LNHDA and CDR2 SQIVND (reference sequence).

V gene TRBV24-1 combines with J gene TRBJ2-3; 8 bases match TRBD1. Trimming removed 3 bases from V and 6 bases from J; junction bases left unmatched: 13. This CDR3 is built from 17 residues. The germline V gene encodes CDR1 KGHDR and CDR2 SFDVKD. The CDR3 nucleotides are TGTGCCACCAGTGATCAAGGGATCGGGACAGGTTTCGATACGCAGTATTTT. This gives the protein CATSDQGIGTGFDTQYF.

This chain connects TRBV10-1 to TRBJ2-1, with D perhaps given as TRBD1 or TRBD2 (6 bases each). The germline V and J ends were trimmed by 3 bases and 3 bases, with 12 bases remaining between them. The CDR3 loop spans 15 amino acids. CDR1 and CDR2 (germline): WNHNN, SYGVQD (reference sequence). The CDR3 DNA reads TGCGCCAGCAGTGACGTGGGGGGCAGCTACAATGAGCAGTTCTTC. The encoded protein is CASSDVGGSYNEQFF.

Many counts were recorded for this clonotype. The chain carries TRBV19 and TRBJ1-5; D unresolved. V was cut by 6 bases and J by 4 bases, with 10 bases left in between. Germline V gene data show CDR1 as LNHDA and CDR2 as SQIVND (reference sequence). The CDR3 consists of 13 residues. For the CDR3, the DNA is TGTGCCAGTAGCCCGACGGTAAATCAGCCCCAGCATTTT. The encoded protein is CASSPTVNQPQHF.